The next 10 T cell receptor beta chains were all read from a single sample in a study of T cell changes during pregnancy in multiple sclerosis. Clones were read by immunoSEQ multiplex PCR, and TCRdb kept only the in-frame ones, dropping some. In the table there are tens of thousands of clones, 92% of which are singletons. This sample comprised CD8+ T cells from peripheral blood mononuclear cells, obtained in the third trimester of pregnancy. The source is a female donor with multiple sclerosis, enrolled in a pregnancy study.

The chain uses TRBV15 and TRBJ2-1, with TRBD2 identical over 11 bases. The germline V gene has CDR1 LNHNV and CDR2 YYDKDF (reference sequence). The length of the CDR3 is 16 residues. V lost 0 bases, J lost 6 bases, and 4 bases stayed unmatched. This CDR3 is CATSRDTSGGANEQFF. CDR3 DNA sequence: TGTGCCACCAGCAGAGATACTAGCGGGGGAGCCAATGAGCAGTTCTTC.

The V call is TRBV4-3, the J call TRBJ2-1, with TRBD2 matching 9 bases. The CDR3 has 17 amino acids. CDR1 and CDR2 (germline): LGHNA, YSLEER. V was pared by 0 bases and J by 3 bases, with 6 bases of the junction left unmatched. The CDR3 region has the DNA TGCGCCAGCAGCCAAGACCCCGGGACTAGCAGCTACAATGAGCAGTTCTTC. Translated, it gives CASSQDPGTSSYNEQFF.

The V and J genes are TRBV9 and TRBJ1-1, with D hard to call. Germline values: CDR1 SGDLS, CDR2 YYNGEE. Trimming took 1 base from V and 0 from J, leaving 13 bases between them. This CDR3 has 16 amino acids. The chain's CDR3 is CASSVNSGLVNTEAFF. The CDR3 DNA reads as TGTGCCAGCAGCGTAAATTCGGGATTAGTGAACACTGAAGCTTTCTTT.

The chain is built from TRBV4-3 and TRBJ1-1, with 8 positions matching TRBD1. The germline CDR1 and CDR2 sequences are LGHNA and YSLEER. V lost 3 bases, J lost 4 bases, and 4 bases stayed unmatched. This CDR3 has 14 amino acids. In DNA, the CDR3 is TGCGCCAGCAGCCAGCAGGGGGCTGGCACTGAAGCTTTCTTT. This encodes CASSQQGAGTEAFF.

The genes are TRBV6-5 and TRBJ1-1; D may be TRBD1 (5 bases). Germline CDR1 MNHEY, CDR2 SVGAGI. This CDR3 spans 14 amino acids. The V end lost 2 bases, the J end lost 3 bases, and 10 bases lay between the germline ends. The CDR3 DNA reads as TGTGCCAGCAGTTACAAGGGGTCAGACACTGAAGCTTTCTTT. It yields the protein CASSYKGSDTEAFF.

The chain carries TRBV6-5 and TRBJ2-1; D may be TRBD2 (5 bases). This CDR3 is 12 amino acids long. Germline CDR1 MNHEY, CDR2 SVGAGI. V shed 3 bases and J shed 7 bases, with 7 bases lying between them. CDR3 nucleotide sequence: TGTGCCAGCAGTTATACTAGAAATGAGCAGTTCTTC. Translation gives CASSYTRNEQFF.

This sequence joins TRBV6-1 and TRBJ1-1; 7 bases map to TRBD1. Germline CDR1 MNHNS, CDR2 SASEGT. V lost 6 bases to trimming and J lost 1 base; unmatched junction nucleotides: 8. The length of the CDR3 is 15 residues. The chain's CDR3 is CASSRVRGTNTEAFF. The DNA for the CDR3 is TGTGCCAGCAGCCGAGTCAGGGGGACGAACACTGAAGCTTTCTTT.

V and J are TRBV6-1 and TRBJ1-4, with 7 bases identical to TRBD1. Germline V gene lookup returns CDR1 MNHNS and CDR2 SASEGT. V was clipped by 2 bases and J by 3 bases; unmatched bases: 15. This CDR3 is built from 19 residues. CDR3 in amino acids: CASSEQGVLLRLANEKLFF. The CDR3 DNA follows: TGTGCCAGCAGTGAACAGGGGGTCCTTCTAAGGTTGGCTAATGAAAAACTGTTTTTT.

The chain joins TRBV25-1 to TRBJ2-1; no reliable D call. V was trimmed by 6 bases and J by 3 bases, leaving 6 bases between them. Germline loops: CDR1 MGHDK, CDR2 SYGVNS. The CDR3 loop spans 12 amino acids. In nucleotides, the CDR3 is TGTGCCAGCAGAGCTAGCTACAATGAGCAGTTCTTC. Translating it yields CASRASYNEQFF.

The rearrangement joins TRBV6-4 to TRBJ2-2; D is perhaps TRBD2 (7 bases). The CDR3 covers 18 residues. The V gene's germline CDR1 is MRHNA and CDR2 SNTAGT. Deletions cut 6 bases from V and 0 bases from J, with 20 bases between. This CDR3 reads CASSPQTEGGANTGELFF. The CDR3 nucleotides are TGTGCCAGCAGCCCTCAAACTGAGGGGGGGGCGAACACCGGGGAGCTGTTTTTT.